This TCR beta chain was profiled in a study of cytomegalovirus exposure and HLA in healthy donors. Comments on this clone: Its cognate antigen is unknown.

Study results and caveats: When presence/absence was analysed, sequencing depth was taken to be roughly uniform across donors.

PCR was performed using 60 Vbeta and 13 Jbeta primers. TCRdb keeps only in-frame clones here, not all; method: immunoSEQ multiplex PCR. This sample carries over 100,000 clones, roughly 71% of them seen once, and the ten largest clones take over 1.3%. Per the germline V gene, CDR1 is SEHNR and CDR2 is FQNEAQ (reference sequence). The V end lost 6 bases, the J end lost 7 bases, and 12 bases lay between the germline ends. The CDR3 is 13 residues long. The source material was PBMCs. The TCR sequence derives from a woman aged 40 to 50 in good health and CMV-seronegative. The V call is TRBV7-9, the J call TRBJ2-2, with D possibly being TRBD1 (5 bases). This CDR3 is CASSSQGHGELFF. Here the CDR3 DNA reads TGTGCCAGCAGTTCTCAGGGTCACGGGGAGCTGTTTTTT.